The 6 T cell receptor beta chains below come from one sample, sequenced in a study of identical twins (TCRdb year 2016). Library method: 5' RACE. These reads were obtained on an Illumina HiSeq 2000. TCRdb applied fastp at Q25 and MiXCR to the public reads, then kept only in-frame beta chains. CDR3 protein duplicates are merged, each entry listing the most common genes and DNA. Across this sample there are 1.5 million to 2 million distinct CDR3 sequences, with under 35% seen only once. The top ten clonotypes cover around 0.25% of the sample. Sequencing was performed on cord blood. All receptors derive from a newborn girl in good health.

A word on this clonotype: This may stem from a read error, because a much larger clone lies one nucleotide away. The chain recombines TRBV4-2 with TRBJ1-2; tentative D call: TRBD1 (5 bases). The ends were cut back, 2 bases at V and 3 bases at J, with 7 bases in the middle. Per the germline V gene, CDR1 is LGHNA and CDR2 is YNFKEQ. The CDR3 length is 13 residues. This chain's CDR3 is CASSQKGHYGYTF. In DNA form, the CDR3 reads TGTGCCAGCAGCCAAAAGGGACACTATGGCTACACCTTC.

The chain couples TRBV7-2 to TRBJ1-2; D might be TRBD1 (6 bases). The V and J ends lost 2 bases and 7 bases respectively, with 11 bases between them. CDR3 length: 13 residues. Germline assignment: CDR1 SGHTA and CDR2 FQGNSA. In DNA form, the CDR3 reads TGTGCCAGCAGCTTAACGGCAGGGGTTGGCTACACCTTC. Translated, it gives CASSLTAGVGYTF. Full variable domain (remainder filled in from reference TRBV7-2 and TRBJ1-2): GAGVSQSPSNKVTEKGKDVELRCDPISGHTALYWYRQSLGQGLEFLIYFQGNSAPDKSGLPSDRFSAERTGGSVSTLTIQRTQQEDSAVYLCASSLTAGVGYTFGSGTRLTVV.

The chain employs TRBV7-7 and TRBJ2-7, with D maybe TRBD1 (5 bases). This CDR3 has 13 residues. The germline V gene has CDR1 SSHAT and CDR2 FNYEAQ (reference sequence). V was trimmed by 4 bases and J by 7 bases, leaving 14 bases between them. In DNA, the CDR3 is TGTGCCAGCAGCTGGGGCATGAACTATGAGCAGTACTTC. Protein product: CASSWGMNYEQYF. The variable domain in full, with the rest retrieved from reference TRBV7-7 and TRBJ2-7, is GAGVSQSPRYKVTKRGQDVTLRCDPISSHATLYWYQQALGQGPEFLTYFNYEAQPDKSGLPSDRFSAERPEGSISTLTIQRTEQRDSAMYRCASSWGMNYEQYFGPGTRLTVT.

The chain combines TRBV7-2 with TRBJ1-1; D may be TRBD1 (5 bases). The CDR3 consists of 18 residues. Per the germline V gene, CDR1 is SGHTA and CDR2 is FQGNSA. Between the trimmed V and J ends, which lost 1 base and 0 bases, there was a span of 18 bases. The CDR3 bases are TGTGCCAGCAGCTTAGGGCTGTGGTGGGGCAGCATGAACACTGAAGCTTTCTTT. It encodes CASSLGLWWGSMNTEAFF.

This clonotype was seen only a few times. A junction end diverges from the germline sequence, so it may reflect a read error. The V gene is TRBV28, the J gene TRBJ2-7; TRBD1 matches at 9 bases. CDR3 length: 14 amino acids. Germline CDR1 MDHEN, CDR2 SYDVKM. The CDR3 is CANSDRGLLYEQYF. The CDR3 coding sequence is TGTGCCAACAGTGACAGGGGGTTGCTCTACGAGCAGTACTTC. Looking up the rest from reference TRBV28 and TRBJ2-7 gives the full variable domain: DVKVTQSSRYLVKRTGEKVFLECVQDMDHENMFWYRQDPGLGLRLIYFSYDVKMKEKGDIPEGYSVSREKKERFSLILESASTNQTSMYLCANSDRGLLYEQYFGPGTRLTVT.

This clonotype was seen a few times. The chain combines TRBV14 with TRBJ2-4; TRBD1 agrees at 7 bases. The tail of the sequence fits TRBJ2-7 better, so the J call may be wrong. The CDR3 extends over 14 amino acids. The germline gives CDR1 SGHDN, CDR2 FVKESK. The DNA for the CDR3 is TGTGCCAGCAGCCAATTGGGACAGTTTTACGAGCAGTACTTC. It specifies CASSQLGQFYEQYF.